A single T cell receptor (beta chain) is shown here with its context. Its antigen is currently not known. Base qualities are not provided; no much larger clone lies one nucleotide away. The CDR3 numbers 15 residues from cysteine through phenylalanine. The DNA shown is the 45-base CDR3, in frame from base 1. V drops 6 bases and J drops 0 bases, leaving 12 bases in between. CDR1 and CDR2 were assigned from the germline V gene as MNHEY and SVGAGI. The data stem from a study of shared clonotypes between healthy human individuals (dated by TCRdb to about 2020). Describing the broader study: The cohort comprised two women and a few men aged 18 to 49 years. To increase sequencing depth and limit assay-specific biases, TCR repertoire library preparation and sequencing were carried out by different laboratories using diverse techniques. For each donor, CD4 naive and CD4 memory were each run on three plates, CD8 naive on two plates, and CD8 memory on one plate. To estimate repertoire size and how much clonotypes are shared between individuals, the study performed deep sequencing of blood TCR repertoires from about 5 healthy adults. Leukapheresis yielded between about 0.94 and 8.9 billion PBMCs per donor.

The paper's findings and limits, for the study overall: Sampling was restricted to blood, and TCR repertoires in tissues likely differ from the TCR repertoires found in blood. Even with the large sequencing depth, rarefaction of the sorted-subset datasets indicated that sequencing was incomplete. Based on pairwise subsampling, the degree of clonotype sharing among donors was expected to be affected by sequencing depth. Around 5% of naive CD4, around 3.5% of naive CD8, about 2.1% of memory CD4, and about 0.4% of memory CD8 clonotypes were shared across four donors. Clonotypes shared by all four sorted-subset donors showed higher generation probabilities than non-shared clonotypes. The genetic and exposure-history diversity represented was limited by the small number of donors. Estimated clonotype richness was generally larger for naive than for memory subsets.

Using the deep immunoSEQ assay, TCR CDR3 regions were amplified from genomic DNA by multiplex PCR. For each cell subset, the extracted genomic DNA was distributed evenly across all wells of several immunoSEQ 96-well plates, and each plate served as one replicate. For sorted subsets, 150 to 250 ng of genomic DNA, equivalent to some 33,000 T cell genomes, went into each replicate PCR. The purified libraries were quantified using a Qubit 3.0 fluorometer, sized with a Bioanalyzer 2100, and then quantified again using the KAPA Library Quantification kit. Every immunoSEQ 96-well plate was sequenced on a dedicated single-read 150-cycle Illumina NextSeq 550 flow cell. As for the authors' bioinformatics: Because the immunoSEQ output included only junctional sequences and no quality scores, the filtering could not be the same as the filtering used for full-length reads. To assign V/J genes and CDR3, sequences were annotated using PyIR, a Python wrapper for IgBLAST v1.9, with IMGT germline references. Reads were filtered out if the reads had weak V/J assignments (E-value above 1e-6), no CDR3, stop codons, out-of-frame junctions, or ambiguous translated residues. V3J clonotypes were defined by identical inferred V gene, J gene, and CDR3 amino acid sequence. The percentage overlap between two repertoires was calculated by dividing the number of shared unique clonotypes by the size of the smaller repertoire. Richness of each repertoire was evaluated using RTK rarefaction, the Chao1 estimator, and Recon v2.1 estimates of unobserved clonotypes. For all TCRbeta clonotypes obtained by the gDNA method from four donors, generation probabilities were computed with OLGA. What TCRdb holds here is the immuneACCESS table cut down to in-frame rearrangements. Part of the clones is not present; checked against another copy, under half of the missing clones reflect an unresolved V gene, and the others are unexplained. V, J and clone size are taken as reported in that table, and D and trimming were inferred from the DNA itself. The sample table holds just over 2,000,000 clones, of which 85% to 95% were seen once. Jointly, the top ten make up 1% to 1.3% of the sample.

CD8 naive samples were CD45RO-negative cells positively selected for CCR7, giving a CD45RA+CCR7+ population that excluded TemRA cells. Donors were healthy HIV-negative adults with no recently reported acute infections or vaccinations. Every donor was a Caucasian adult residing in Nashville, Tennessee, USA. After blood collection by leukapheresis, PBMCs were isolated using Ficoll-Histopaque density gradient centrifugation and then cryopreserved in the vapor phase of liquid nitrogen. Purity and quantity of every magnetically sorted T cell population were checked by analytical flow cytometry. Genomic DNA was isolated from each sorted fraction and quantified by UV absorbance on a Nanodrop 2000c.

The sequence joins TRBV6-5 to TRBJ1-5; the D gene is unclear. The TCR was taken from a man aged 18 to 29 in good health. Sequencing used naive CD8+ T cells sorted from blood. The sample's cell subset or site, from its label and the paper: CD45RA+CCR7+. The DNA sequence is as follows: TGTGCCAGCAGAAGTTTAAGCAGTAGCAATCAGCCCCAGCATTTT. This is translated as CASRSLSSSNQPQHF.